This T cell receptor beta chain was found in a study of shared clonotypes between healthy human individuals. Unsorted samples drew genomic DNA from roughly 88 million PBMCs. Every subset's genomic DNA went evenly onto several immunoSEQ plates. DNA from unsorted PBMC was sequenced on ten immunoSEQ deep assay plates. Libraries were prepared by immunoSEQ multiplex PCR; TCRdb keeps only in-frame clonotypes and omits some of them. The data hold 550,000 to 600,000 clones, with roughly 79% observed a single time. Trimming took 5 bases from V and 2 from J; bases not matched to a gene: 8. CDR1 and CDR2 (germline): MDHEN, SYDVKM. The CDR3 is made up of 15 amino acids.

This clonotype originated in a middle-aged woman in good health. Some clones in this sample may be carry-over from other donors' samples. This sequence joins TRBV28 and TRBJ2-5; 7 bases align to TRBD1. Specimen: PBMCs. The CDR3, as DNA: TGTGCCAGCAGTCGACTCCCGGGACAGCAAGAGACCCAGTACTTC. Protein product: CASSRLPGQQETQYF. The complete variable domain, with remaining parts taken from reference TRBV28 and TRBJ2-5, reads DVKVTQSSRYLVKRTGEKVFLECVQDMDHENMFWYRQDPGLGLRLIYFSYDVKMKEKGDIPEGYSVSREKKERFSLILESASTNQTSMYLCASSRLPGQQETQYFGPGTRLLVL.